These T cell receptor beta chains were read from a single sample in a study of graft-versus-host responses after intestinal transplantation. The data were produced by immunoSEQ multiplex PCR, yet TCRdb's version contains in-frame clones alone and is incomplete. The table records around 90,000 clones, around 90% of them present only once. These receptors lack a known antigen. The sample consisted of unstimulated CD8+ T cells sorted from spleen or lymph node cells, taken before transplant. These receptors all stem from a human donor who was the organ donor for an intestinal transplant. CDR3s include the opening cysteine and the closing phenylalanine or tryptophan. The D gene is left open where the match is weak. Part of the rows lack a size; the others show once, few, many or a class for expanded clones.

V	size	D	J	CDR3	DNA
TRBV4-1	.	TRBD2	TRBJ2-7	CASSQDPAGGNEQYF	TGCGCCAGCAGCCAAGATCCGGCGGGGGGTAACGAGCAGTACTTC
TRBV11-2	.	TRBD2	TRBJ2-3	CASSLTSGTTDTQYF	TGTGCCAGCAGCTTGACTAGCGGGACCACAGATACGCAGTATTTT
TRBV15	.	TRBD1	TRBJ1-2	CATSSGQVFYGYTF	TGTGCCACCAGCTCGGGACAGGTTTTCTATGGCTACACCTTC
TRBV14	.	TRBD1	TRBJ2-1	CASSGTVDNEQFF	TGTGCCAGCAGCGGGACAGTTGACAATGAGCAGTTCTTC
TRBV4-2	.	TRBD2	TRBJ2-5	CASSPSTLGLAGGQETQYF	TGTGCCAGCAGCCCGTCAACTCTGGGACTAGCGGGGGGGCAGGAGACCCAGTACTTC
TRBV18	.	TRBD2	TRBJ2-3	CASSPVTSPDTQYF	TGTGCCAGCTCACCTGTGACTAGCCCAGATACGCAGTATTTT
TRBV10-2	.	.	TRBJ2-7	CASSLAGASYEQYF	TGCGCCAGCAGTCTGGCAGGGGCCTCCTACGAGCAGTACTTC
TRBV14	.	.	TRBJ1-2	CASSQAGEVYGYTF	TGTGCCAGCAGCCAAGCAGGGGAAGTCTATGGCTACACCTTC
TRBV21-1	.	.	TRBJ2-7	CASTFPWGGTDEQYF	TGTGCCAGCACCTTCCCCTGGGGAGGTACGGACGAGCAGTACTTC
TRBV25-1	.	TRBD1	TRBJ2-3	CASSELGQGYTDTQYF	TGTGCCAGCAGTGAATTGGGACAGGGGTACACAGATACGCAGTATTTT
TRBV25-1	.	.	TRBJ2-3	CASSPSSWASPPDTQYF	TGTGCCAGCAGCCCCTCATCTTGGGCTAGCCCACCAGATACGCAGTATTTT
TRBV27	once	TRBD1	TRBJ1-1	CASSPLRQGAGYTEAFF	TGTGCCAGCAGTCCCCTTCGGCAGGGGGCAGGGTACACTGAAGCTTTCTTT
TRBV13	.	.	TRBJ2-1	CASSPKRLGGQSSEQFF	TGTGCCAGCAGCCCTAAACGTTTGGGGGGGCAGAGCAGTGAGCAGTTCTTC
TRBV10-2	.	TRBD1	TRBJ2-1	CASSEYRGNQQFF	TGCGCCAGCAGTGAATACAGGGGGAATCAGCAGTTCTTC
TRBV2	few	.	TRBJ1-2	CASIRQLIYGYTF	TGTGCCAGCATCCGACAGCTAATCTATGGCTACACCTTC
TRBV13	.	TRBD2	TRBJ2-3	CASSPSETSGTLSDTQYF	TGTGCCAGCAGCCCAAGCGAGACTAGCGGGACCCTTTCAGATACGCAGTATTTT
TRBV28	.	TRBD1	TRBJ2-7	CASRLMDRLDYEQYF	TGTGCCAGCAGGTTGATGGACAGGCTAGACTACGAGCAGTACTTC
TRBV13	.	.	TRBJ2-7	CASSLAPRDYEQYF	TGTGCCAGCAGCTTAGCCCCGAGAGACTACGAGCAGTACTTC
TRBV7-9	once	.	TRBJ2-7	CASIPRENYEQYF	TGTGCCAGCATTCCCCGGGAAAACTACGAGCAGTACTTC
TRBV6-6	.	.	TRBJ1-1	CASSTQENTEAFF	TGTGCCAGCAGCACACAGGAGAACACTGAAGCTTTCTTT
TRBV30	.	.	TRBJ1-1	CAWRGRVAARNTEAFF	TGTGCCTGGAGGGGTCGGGTAGCAGCAAGGAACACTGAAGCTTTCTTT
TRBV13	.	.	TRBJ1-1	CASSLNREMNTEAFF	TGTGCCAGCAGCTTAAACAGGGAAATGAACACTGAAGCTTTCTTT
TRBV5-4	.	TRBD2	TRBJ2-5	CASSLSDLAGGETQYF	TGTGCCAGCAGCTTATCTGACCTAGCGGGGGGAGAGACCCAGTACTTC
TRBV30	.	.	TRBJ2-3	CAWSVLGRSSTDTQYF	TGTGCCTGGAGTGTACTAGGGCGGTCTAGCACAGATACGCAGTATTTT
TRBV5-6	.	TRBD1	TRBJ2-1	CASSLPGQGVNEQFF	TGTGCCAGCAGCTTACCGGGACAGGGTGTAAATGAGCAGTTCTTC
TRBV13	.	TRBD1	TRBJ1-6	CASSSGQGWNSPLHF	TGTGCCAGCAGCTCCGGACAGGGGTGGAATTCACCCCTCCACTTT
TRBV14	.	.	TRBJ1-1	CASSQENMYTEAFF	TGTGCCAGCAGCCAAGAGAACATGTACACTGAAGCTTTCTTT
TRBV5-4	.	TRBD2	TRBJ2-3	CASSLDAGGPGTDTQYF	TGTGCCAGCAGCTTGGATGCGGGAGGGCCGGGCACAGATACGCAGTATTTT
TRBV19	.	TRBD1	TRBJ2-2	CASSPSDRPSPHSNTGELFF	TGTGCCAGTAGTCCCTCGGACAGGCCATCCCCACATTCGAACACCGGGGAGCTGTTTTTT
TRBV5-6	once	TRBD1	TRBJ1-2	CASSGGTGTAMYGYTF	TGTGCCAGCAGCGGGGGGACAGGGACGGCTATGTATGGCTACACCTTC
TRBV10-1	.	.	TRBJ2-1	CASSESALRGRGGNEQFF	TGCGCCAGCAGTGAGTCTGCTCTCCGAGGAAGGGGAGGTAATGAGCAGTTCTTC
TRBV7-3	.	TRBD2	TRBJ2-1	CASSYGLASGYNEQFF	TGTGCCAGCAGCTACGGTTTGGCTAGCGGTTACAATGAGCAGTTCTTC
TRBV4-2	.	.	TRBJ2-2	CASSLETGRPEGELFF	TGTGCCAGCAGCCTCGAGACAGGACGCCCTGAAGGGGAGCTGTTTTTT
TRBV19	.	.	TRBJ2-1	CASSIDRTVIDEQFF	TGTGCCAGTAGTATTGACCGGACAGTGATAGATGAGCAGTTCTTC
TRBV20-1	.	.	TRBJ2-7	CSALYYEQYF	TGCAGCGCCCTATACTACGAGCAGTACTTC
TRBV4-1	.	.	TRBJ1-1	CASSPRGEDTEAFF	TGCGCCAGCAGCCCCCGAGGGGAGGACACTGAAGCTTTCTTT